The sequence of this TCR beta chain was determined in a study of shared clonotypes between healthy human individuals. This clone was observed at least ten times. Per germline, CDR1 SGHRS and CDR2 YFSETQ. The CDR3 is 15 residues long. The V and J ends lost 0 bases and 2 bases respectively, with 11 bases between them. Profiling relied on immunoSEQ multiplex PCR, and the TCRdb table lists in-frame clones only, not all of them. The profile shows roughly 500,000 clones, about 82% of them singletons. The origin of this receptor is a middle-aged woman in good health. Some clones in this sample may be carry-over from other donors' samples. The source material was PBMCs. The chain couples TRBV5-1 to TRBJ2-5; no definite D call. The CDR3 protein is CASSLDLQIQETQYF. For the CDR3, the DNA is TGCGCCAGCAGCTTGGACCTCCAGATACAAGAGACCCAGTACTTC.